This T cell receptor (beta chain) was observed in a study of PD-1 blockade in classical Hodgkin lymphoma. On this clone itself: Its antigen is unidentified.

TCRdb's table, derived via immunoSEQ multiplex PCR, lists solely in-frame clones and lacks some. The sample carries around 13,000 clones, roughly 89% recorded once. Study-wide results and caveats: Exclusion covered patients beginning nivolumab under 1 year post-ASCT. Baseline diversity was lower in partial responders and progressors than complete responders. The causes of the repertoire differences, possibly disease activity or prior therapy, remain undefined. Relapsed/refractory patients reportedly had lower baseline diversity than newly diagnosed patients.

Following autologous stem cell transplantation, relapse occurred in every patient, and exposure to brentuximab vedotin varied. The CDR3 is made up of 17 amino acids. Trimming removed 0 bases from V and 4 bases from J, with 16 bases in between. CDR1 MGHRA and CDR2 YSYEKL come from the germline V gene. The source is a human donor with classical Hodgkin lymphoma. The source material was peripheral blood mononuclear cells (PBMCs), sampled at baseline. The chain combines TRBV4-1 with TRBJ2-1; a weak D match, TRBD2 (6 bases). The CDR3 nucleotides are TGCGCCAGCAGCCAAGAACCTCCCGGGACTGGGTACAATGAGCAGTTCTTC. It is translated as CASSQEPPGTGYNEQFF.